The source of this T cell receptor (beta chain) is a study of beta chain features in type 1 diabetes. Study-wide points: Among all four CD4+ subsets, Type 1 diabetes patients had TCRB CDR3s that were moderately but significantly shorter.

V lost 5 bases, J lost 4 bases, and 4 bases stayed unmatched. This CDR3 is built from 13 residues. From germline, CDR1 is GTSNPN and CDR2 SVGIG (reference sequence). This clone occurred a few times. Antigen specificity is unknown. Investigators reverse transcribed all isolated RNA, so they sequenced expressed TCRB transcripts. TCRdb's copy holds only in-frame clones and misses some; the assay was immunoSEQ multiplex PCR. The sample holds about 160,000 clones, 7% to 9% seen once. The material sequenced was central memory CD4+ T cells from blood. The gene calls are TRBV30 and TRBJ1-3; TRBD1 aligns across 8 bases. This TCR was recovered from a man between 18 and 29 years old with type 1 diabetes. The CDR3 reads CAWDRGGGNTIYF. The CDR3 DNA reads as TGTGCCTGGGACAGGGGTGGCGGAAACACCATATATTTT.